These 9 T cell receptor beta chains were sequenced from one sample in a study of blood T cells in healthy people across ages. Through a sample-barcoded 5' primer and a J-beta primer mix, a second PCR was run for roughly 6 to 12 cycles. TCRdb re-analysed the 5' RACE reads in MiXCR, keeping a single row per CDR3 protein. The repertoire holds hundreds of thousands of distinct CDR3 sequences, with roughly 32% as singletons. Input material: blood. These receptors came from a woman of 80 years or more in good health.

Many counts were recorded for this clonotype. CDR3 bases: TGTGCCAGCAGCTCCACAAGGGCAGGGGGTAAATACGAGCAGTACTTC. Its protein product is CASSSTRAGGKYEQYF. The rearrangement joins TRBV7-9 to TRBJ2-7; 7 bases are a match to TRBD1. With V trimmed by 4 bases and J by 4 bases, 13 bases remained unmatched. Germline CDR1 and CDR2: SEHNR and FQNEAQ (reference sequence). The CDR3 loop spans 16 amino acids.

This chain links TRBV18 with TRBJ2-1, with 7 bases identical to TRBD2. The CDR3 totals 16 residues. CDR1 is KGHSH and CDR2 is LQKENI in the germline V gene. With V trimmed by 3 bases and J by 4 bases, 9 bases remained unmatched. The CDR3 is CASSPPQGGMYNEQFF. As DNA, the CDR3 is TGTGCCAGCTCACCCCCCCAGGGAGGGATGTACAATGAGCAGTTCTTC.

The chain has TRBV24-1 and TRBJ2-1, with 8 bases identical to TRBD2. The CDR3 is 16 residues long. The V gene end was trimmed by 5 bases and the J gene end by 4 bases; junction bases not matched to a gene: 9. Germline loops: CDR1 KGHDR, CDR2 SFDVKD. CDR3 region: CATSGWSGGPYNEQFF. The DNA for the CDR3 is TGTGCCACCAGTGGGTGGTCGGGAGGGCCGTACAATGAGCAGTTCTTC.

This chain connects TRBV4-1 to TRBJ2-5; TRBD2 agrees at 9 bases. J lost 2 bases, V lost 0 bases, and 7 bases had no gene match. Germline CDR1 reads MGHRA; CDR2 reads YSYEKL. The CDR3 has 17 residues. CDR3 protein: CASSQDVLAGRQETQYF. Here the CDR3 DNA reads TGCGCCAGCAGCCAAGATGTCCTAGCGGGGCGGCAAGAGACCCAGTACTTC.

This clonotype has a count of ten or more. V gene TRBV27 combines with J gene TRBJ2-3; 8 bases align to TRBD2. Germline V CDR1 and CDR2: MNHEY, SMNVEV (reference sequence). Trimming took 3 bases from V and 1 from J; bases not matched to a gene: 3. The CDR3 loop spans 15 amino acids. The CDR3 protein is CASSFRRGGTDTQYF. For the CDR3, the DNA is TGTGCCAGCAGTTTCAGGCGGGGGGGCACAGATACGCAGTATTTT.

Turning to this clonotype: This may be a read error: a much more frequent sequence differs by one nucleotide. V gene TRBV6-2 or TRBV6-3 combines with J gene TRBJ2-5, with D possibly being TRBD1 or TRBD2 (5 bases each). Germline-derived CDR1 and CDR2 are MNHEY and SVGEGT. The V end was cut by 5 bases, the J end by 2 bases, with 15 bases between. This CDR3 comprises 15 residues. CDR3 in amino acids: CASSHAGTPQETQYF. CDR3 DNA: TGTGCCAGCAGTCATGCAGGGACCCCTCAAGAGACCCAGTACTTC.

The table lists this clonotype with many counts. V gene TRBV10-3 combines with J gene TRBJ1-6; 9 bases are a match to TRBD1. CDR1 is ENHRY and CDR2 is SYGVKD in the germline V gene. Unmatched junction bases numbered 10, after V lost 8 bases and J lost 8 bases. The CDR3 loop spans 15 amino acids. The CDR3 DNA reads TGTGCCATCCGAATCGGGGGACAGGGCCATTCACCCCTCCACTTT. Translating it yields CAIRIGGQGHSPLHF.

Many counts were recorded for this clonotype. J is TRBJ2-4 and V is TRBV15, with a possible D match to TRBD1 (5 bases). Germline CDR1 reads LNHNV; CDR2 reads YYDKDF (reference sequence). Trimming pared 0 bases from V and 4 bases from J, leaving 13 bases between. The length of the CDR3 is 16 residues. CDR3 protein: CATSRDADSRKNIQYF. The CDR3 nucleotides read TGTGCCACCAGCAGAGACGCCGACAGCCGTAAAAACATTCAGTACTTC. The full variable domain, rest sourced from reference TRBV15 and TRBJ2-4, is DAMVIQNPRYQVTQFGKPVTLSCSQTLNHNVMYWYQQKSSQAPKLLFHYYDKDFNNEADTPDNFQSRRPNTSFCFLDIRSPGLGDTAMYLCATSRDADSRKNIQYFGAGTRLSVL.

This clonotype has ten or more counts. The V call is TRBV27, the J call TRBJ1-5; a weak D match, TRBD1 (5 bases). Germline V gene data show CDR1 as MNHEY and CDR2 as SMNVEV (reference sequence). This CDR3 has 14 residues. V lost 8 bases to trimming and J lost 0 bases, with 11 bases between them. The CDR3 protein is CASGRQNSNQPQHF. DNA for the CDR3: TGTGCCAGCGGTAGACAGAATAGCAATCAGCCCCAGCATTTT.